This T cell receptor beta chain was recovered during a study of cytomegalovirus exposure and HLA in healthy donors. Study conclusions and caveats: Presence/absence analyses took donor sequencing depth as roughly uniform.

The study sampled nominally healthy donors, though unrecorded immune exposures were likely. The CDR3 sequence is 14 residues long. V was pared by 10 bases and J by 4 bases, with 17 bases between. Germline lookup yields CDR1 LGHNA and CDR2 YSLEER. In regard to this clone: The antigen remains undetermined.

Primers: 60 Vbeta forward and 13 Jbeta reverse. TCRdb's table, derived via immunoSEQ multiplex PCR, lists solely in-frame clones and lacks some. The sample consists of around 200,000 clones, about 77% of them appearing once. Sample: PBMCs. The TCR comes from a man aged 25 to 45 in good health and CMV-seropositive. The chain has TRBV4-3 and TRBJ2-1, with D tentatively TRBD2 (6 bases). Here the CDR3 reads CATGRDSRYNEQFF. The CDR3 DNA follows: TGCGCCACTGGACGGGACTCTAGGTACAATGAGCAGTTCTTC.